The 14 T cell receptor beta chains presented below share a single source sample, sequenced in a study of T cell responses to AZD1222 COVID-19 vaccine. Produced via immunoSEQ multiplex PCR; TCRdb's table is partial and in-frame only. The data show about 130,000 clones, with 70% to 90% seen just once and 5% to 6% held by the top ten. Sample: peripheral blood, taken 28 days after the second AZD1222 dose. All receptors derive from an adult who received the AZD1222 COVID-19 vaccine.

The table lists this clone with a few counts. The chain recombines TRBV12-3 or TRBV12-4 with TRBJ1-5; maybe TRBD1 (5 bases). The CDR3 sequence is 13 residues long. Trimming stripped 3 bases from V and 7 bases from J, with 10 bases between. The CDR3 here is CASSFAGEQPQHF. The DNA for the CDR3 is TGTGCCAGCAGTTTTGCGGGGGAACAGCCCCAGCATTTT.

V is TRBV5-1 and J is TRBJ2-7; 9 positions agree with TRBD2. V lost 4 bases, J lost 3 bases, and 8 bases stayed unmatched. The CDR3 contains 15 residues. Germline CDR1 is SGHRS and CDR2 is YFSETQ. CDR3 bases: TGCGCCAGCAGCATGGGACTAGCCCCTTACTACGAGCAGTACTTC. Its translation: CASSMGLAPYYEQYF.

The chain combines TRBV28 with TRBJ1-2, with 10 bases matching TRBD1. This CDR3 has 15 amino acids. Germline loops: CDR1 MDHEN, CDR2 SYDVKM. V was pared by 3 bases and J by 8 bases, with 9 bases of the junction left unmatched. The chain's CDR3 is CASSFVRQGAGGYTF. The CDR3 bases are TGTGCCAGCAGTTTTGTCCGACAGGGGGCAGGGGGCTACACCTTC.

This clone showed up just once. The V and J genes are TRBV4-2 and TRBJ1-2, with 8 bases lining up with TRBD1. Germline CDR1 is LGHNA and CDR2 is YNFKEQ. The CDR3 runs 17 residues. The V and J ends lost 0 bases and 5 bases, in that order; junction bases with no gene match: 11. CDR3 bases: TGTGCCAGCAGCCAAGATGTCTCGACAGGGGCCCAATATGGCTACACCTTC. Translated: CASSQDVSTGAQYGYTF.

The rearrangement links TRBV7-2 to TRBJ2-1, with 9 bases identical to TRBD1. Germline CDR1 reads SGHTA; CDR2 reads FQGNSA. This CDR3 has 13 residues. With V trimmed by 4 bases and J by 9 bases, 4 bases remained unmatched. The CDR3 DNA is TGTGCCAGCAGCTCAACAGGGGGCGGTGAGCAGTTCTTC. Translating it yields CASSSTGGGEQFF.

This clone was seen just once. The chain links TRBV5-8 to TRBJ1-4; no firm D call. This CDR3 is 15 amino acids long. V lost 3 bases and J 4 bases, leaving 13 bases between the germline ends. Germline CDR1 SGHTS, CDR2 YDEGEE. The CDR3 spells CASSYWRGSNEKLFF. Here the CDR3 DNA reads TGTGCCAGCAGCTACTGGCGGGGAAGTAATGAAAAACTGTTTTTT.

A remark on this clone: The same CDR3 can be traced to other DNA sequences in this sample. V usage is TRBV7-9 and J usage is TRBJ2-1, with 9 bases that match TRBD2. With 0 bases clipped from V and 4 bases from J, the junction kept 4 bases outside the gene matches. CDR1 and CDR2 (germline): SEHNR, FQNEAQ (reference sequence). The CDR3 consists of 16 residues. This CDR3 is CASSLALAGTYNEQFF. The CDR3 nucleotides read TGTGCCAGCAGCTTAGCGCTAGCGGGGACATACAATGAGCAGTTCTTC. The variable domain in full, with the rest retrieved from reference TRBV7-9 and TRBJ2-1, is DTGVSQNPRHKITKRGQNVTFRCDPISEHNRLYWYRQTLGQGPEFLTYFQNEAQLEKSRLLSDRFSAERPKGSFSTLEIQRTEQGDSAMYLCASSLALAGTYNEQFFGPGTRLTVL.

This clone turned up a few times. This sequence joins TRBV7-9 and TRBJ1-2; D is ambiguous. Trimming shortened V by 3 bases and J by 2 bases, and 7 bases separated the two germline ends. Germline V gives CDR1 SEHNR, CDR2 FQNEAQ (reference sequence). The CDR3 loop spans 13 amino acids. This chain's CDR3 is CASSLRENYGYTF. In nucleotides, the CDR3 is TGTGCCAGCAGCTTGCGGGAGAACTATGGCTACACCTTC.

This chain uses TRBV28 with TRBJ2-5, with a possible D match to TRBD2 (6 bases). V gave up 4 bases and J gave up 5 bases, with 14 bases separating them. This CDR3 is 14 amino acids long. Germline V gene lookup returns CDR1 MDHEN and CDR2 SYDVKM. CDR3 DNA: TGTGCCAGCAGTTCACCTAGCGCCCGGGAGACCCAGTACTTC. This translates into CASSSPSARETQYF.

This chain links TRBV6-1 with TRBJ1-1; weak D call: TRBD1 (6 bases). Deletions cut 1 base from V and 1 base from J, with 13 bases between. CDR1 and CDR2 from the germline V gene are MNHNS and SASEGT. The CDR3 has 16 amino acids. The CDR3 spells CASSEVWGLENTEAFF. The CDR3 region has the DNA TGTGCCAGCAGTGAAGTCTGGGGGCTAGAGAACACTGAAGCTTTCTTT.

CDR3 protein: CSASVTTNSPLHF. Here the CDR3 DNA reads TGCAGTGCTAGTGTGACAACTAATTCACCCCTCCACTTT. The chain joins TRBV20-1 to TRBJ1-6; no reliable D call. Germline-derived CDR1 and CDR2 are DFQATT and SNEGSKA (reference sequence). CDR3 length equals 13 residues. Trimming stripped 3 bases from V and 6 bases from J, with 9 bases between.

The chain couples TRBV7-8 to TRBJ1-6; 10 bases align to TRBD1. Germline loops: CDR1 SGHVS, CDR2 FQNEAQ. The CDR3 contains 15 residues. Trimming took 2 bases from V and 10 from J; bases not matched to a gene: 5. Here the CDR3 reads CASSLRQGAGSPLHF. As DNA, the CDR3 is TGTGCCAGCAGCTTACGACAGGGGGCAGGGTCACCCCTCCACTTT.

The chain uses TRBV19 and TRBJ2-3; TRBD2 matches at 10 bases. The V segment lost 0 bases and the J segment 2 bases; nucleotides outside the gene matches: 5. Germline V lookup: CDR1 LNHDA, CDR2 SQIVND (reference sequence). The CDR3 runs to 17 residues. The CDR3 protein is CASSIEGSGGYTDTQYF. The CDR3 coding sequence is TGTGCCAGTAGTATAGAGGGTAGCGGGGGGTACACAGATACGCAGTATTTT.

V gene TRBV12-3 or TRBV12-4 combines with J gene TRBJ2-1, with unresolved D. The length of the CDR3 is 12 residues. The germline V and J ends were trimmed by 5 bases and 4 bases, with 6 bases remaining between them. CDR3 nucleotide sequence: TGTGCCAGCAGTCCGCTATACAATGAGCAGTTCTTC. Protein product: CASSPLYNEQFF.